Each of the 30 T cell receptor beta chains below was sequenced from the same sample in a study of blood T cell repertoires in COVID-19. Assay: immunoSEQ multiplex PCR; the TCRdb copy retains only in-frame clones and omits some. The table shows around 250,000 clones, with 80% to 90% occurring only once. Sequencing was done on a sample of peripheral blood. Receptors were obtained from a man aged 35 to 55 with active or convalescent COVID-19.

This rearrangement joins TRBV19 to TRBJ2-2; TRBD1 might be the D (5 bases). Trimming shortened V by 4 bases and J by 5 bases, and 17 bases separated the two germline ends. The CDR3 totals 16 residues. Germline lookup yields CDR1 LNHDA and CDR2 SQIVND (reference sequence). The DNA of the CDR3 is TGTGCCAGTAGTAGGCAGGGCGACCTCGCGACCGGGGAGCTGTTTTTT. Amino acids: CASSRQGDLATGELFF.

Only one count was recorded for this clone. This rearrangement joins TRBV15 to TRBJ2-5, with 7 positions matching TRBD2. The CDR3 sequence is 14 residues long. Germline V gene lookup returns CDR1 LNHNV and CDR2 YYDKDF (reference sequence). V dropped 3 bases and J dropped 0; count of bases not matched to a gene: 1. The CDR3 region is CATSSSGYQETQYF. The CDR3 coding sequence is TGTGCCACCAGCAGTAGCGGGTACCAAGAGACCCAGTACTTC.

V gene TRBV4-1 combines with J gene TRBJ1-1; D remains ambiguous. In germline, CDR1 is MGHRA, CDR2 YSYEKL. The CDR3 is 13 residues long. The V end was cut by 1 base, the J end by 7 bases, with 10 bases between. CDR3 bases: TGCGCCAGCAGCCAAGGTGCGAACGTTGAAGCTTTCTTT. Translated, it gives CASSQGANVEAFF.

This CDR3 reads CASSPNTGAAQYF. Written as DNA, the CDR3 is TGTGCCAGCAGTCCTAACACAGGGGCAGCGCAGTATTTT. The chain employs TRBV27 and TRBJ2-3, with 7 bases matching TRBD1. The ends lost 5 bases at V and 10 bases at J; junction bases unmatched: 9. The CDR3 is 13 residues long. Germline lookup yields CDR1 MNHEY and CDR2 SMNVEV (reference sequence).

CDR3 region: CASGLGRNTEAFF. The DNA for the CDR3 is TGTGCCAGCGGACTCGGGAGGAACACTGAAGCTTTCTTT. This chain links TRBV12-3 or TRBV12-4 with TRBJ1-1; no clear D gene. CDR3 length equals 13 residues. V lost 8 bases and J 1 base, leaving 11 bases between the germline ends.

This sequence joins TRBV3-1 (or the pseudogene TRBV3-2) and TRBJ1-2; TRBD1 matches at 8 bases. This CDR3 has 13 residues. Trimming removed 6 bases from V and 3 bases from J; junction bases left unmatched: 3. Germline assignment: CDR1 LGHDT and CDR2 YNNKEL (reference sequence). The CDR3 is CASRAQGDYGYTF. DNA for the CDR3: TGTGCCAGCAGAGCACAGGGGGACTATGGCTACACCTTC.

V usage is TRBV25-1 and J usage is TRBJ1-2; 7 bases match TRBD1. The trim removed 7 bases at V and 5 bases at J, leaving 10 bases unmatched. The germline V gene encodes CDR1 MGHDK and CDR2 SYGVNS. The CDR3 has 14 amino acids. The CDR3 DNA reads as TGTGCCAGCACGGGGCCCCCGGGACAGTATGGCTACACCTTC. It translates to CASTGPPGQYGYTF.

This chain connects TRBV28 to TRBJ2-7; weak D call: TRBD1 (5 bases). CDR1 and CDR2 from the germline V gene are MDHEN and SYDVKM. The germline V and J ends were trimmed by 3 bases and 5 bases, with 8 bases remaining between them. The CDR3 contains 12 residues. The CDR3 spells CASSFRVHEQYF. CDR3 DNA sequence: TGTGCCAGCAGTTTCAGGGTCCACGAGCAGTACTTC.

This chain joins TRBV7-9 and TRBJ1-4; D ambiguous. Germline assignment: CDR1 SEHNR and CDR2 FQNEAQ (reference sequence). This CDR3 comprises 14 residues. Trimming took off 2 bases at V and 3 bases at J, with 7 bases between the two ends. The CDR3 loop is CASSLSQSNEKLFF. CDR3 nucleotides: TGTGCCAGCAGCTTATCGCAGTCTAATGAAAAACTGTTTTTT.

This clone occurred once. The chain combines TRBV27 with TRBJ2-2, with 7 bases identical to TRBD2. The CDR3 runs 16 residues. Germline-derived CDR1 and CDR2 are MNHEY and SMNVEV (reference sequence). J gave up 0 bases and V 5 bases, and 6 bases lay outside the gene matches. CDR3 region: CASSLRAGSNTGELFF. CDR3 nucleotide sequence: TGTGCCAGCAGTCTACGAGCGGGATCGAACACCGGGGAGCTGTTTTTT.

This rearrangement joins TRBV7-8 to TRBJ2-5; 13 bases align to TRBD2. Germline V lookup: CDR1 SGHVS, CDR2 FQNEAQ. This CDR3 comprises 15 residues. The V gene end was trimmed by 3 bases and the J gene end by 5 bases; junction bases not matched to a gene: 3. This CDR3 reads CASSLLTSGGETQYF. The DNA of the CDR3 is TGTGCCAGCAGCTTGTTGACTAGCGGGGGGGAGACCCAGTACTTC.

The chain combines TRBV30 with TRBJ1-2; 7 bases line up with TRBD1. With V trimmed by 2 bases and J by 7 bases, 10 bases remained unmatched. Germline lookup yields CDR1 GTSNPN and CDR2 SVGIG (reference sequence). The CDR3 runs to 14 residues. CDR3 amino acids: CAWSPGQRTIGYTF. DNA for the CDR3: TGTGCCTGGAGTCCGGGACAGAGAACTATTGGCTACACCTTC.

The V call is TRBV7-9, the J call TRBJ1-3; 8 bases map to TRBD1. Germline CDR1 SEHNR, CDR2 FQNEAQ (reference sequence). The ends lost 5 bases at V and 0 bases at J; junction bases unmatched: 12. The CDR3 extends over 18 amino acids. The CDR3 bases are TGTGCCAGCAGCCCTCCGGGGACAGGCCGGAGCTCTGGAAACACCATATATTTT. Translated, it gives CASSPPGTGRSSGNTIYF.

This clone was seen just once. This chain joins TRBV7-2 and TRBJ2-7; D unresolved. The CDR3 runs 12 residues. Germline V gene data show CDR1 as SGHTA and CDR2 as FQGNSA. Trimming pared 2 bases from V and 3 bases from J, leaving 5 bases between. This chain's CDR3 is CASSLILYEQYF. CDR3 nucleotides: TGTGCCAGCAGCTTAATACTCTACGAGCAGTACTTC.

The genes are TRBV27 and TRBJ2-1, with 11 bases lining up with TRBD2. V dropped 3 bases and J dropped 5; count of bases not matched to a gene: 6. The CDR3 is 16 residues long. The germline V gene encodes CDR1 MNHEY and CDR2 SMNVEV (reference sequence). The CDR3 nucleotides read TGTGCCAGCAGTTTTTATAGCGGGGGGGCACACAATGAGCAGTTCTTC. It yields the protein CASSFYSGGAHNEQFF.

The chain uses TRBV7-3 and TRBJ1-5, with D uncertain. Germline loops: CDR1 SGHTA, CDR2 FQGTGA. V lost 5 bases and J 2 bases, leaving 7 bases between the germline ends. This CDR3 has 13 residues. The CDR3, as DNA: TGTGCCAGCAGCCCCCGGGGCAATCAGCCCCAGCATTTT. Amino acid sequence: CASSPRGNQPQHF.

The chain has TRBV6-1 and TRBJ1-2; D gene ambiguous. There are 15 residues in the CDR3. Germline V gene sequence: CDR1 MNHNS, CDR2 SASEGT. Trimming left V 2 bases short and J 3 bases short, with 13 bases between. The CDR3 loop reads CASSESGSAYYGYTF. CDR3 in DNA: TGTGCCAGCAGTGAATCCGGGTCCGCTTACTATGGCTACACCTTC.

The CDR3 sequence is CATRRGGEGTEAFF. Here the CDR3 DNA reads TGTGCCACCCGAAGGGGAGGGGAGGGCACTGAAGCTTTCTTT. The V call is TRBV6-5, the J call TRBJ1-1; possible D gene TRBD1, 5 bases. V was pared by 10 bases and J by 4 bases, with 19 bases between. Germline V gene sequence: CDR1 MNHEY, CDR2 SVGAGI. This CDR3 has 14 amino acids.

This clone has just a few counts. The rearrangement links TRBV18 to TRBJ1-5; no clear D. The CDR3 loop spans 15 amino acids. Per the germline V gene, CDR1 is KGHSH and CDR2 is LQKENI. The ends were cut back, 2 bases at V and 10 bases at J, with 18 bases in the middle. CDR3 nucleotides: TGTGCCAGCTCACCAACCGAGGGAATGGGGAGTCCCCAGCATTTT. It is translated as CASSPTEGMGSPQHF.

This clone was observed a single time. The chain combines TRBV11-1 with TRBJ1-6; 8 bases map to TRBD1. This CDR3 has 14 amino acids. The germline V gene has CDR1 SGHAT and CDR2 FQDESV (reference sequence). The V gene end was trimmed by 6 bases and the J gene end by 9 bases; junction bases not matched to a gene: 7. The CDR3 reads CASREQGATSPLHF. The CDR3 nucleotides are TGTGCCAGCAGGGAGCAGGGGGCCACTTCACCCCTCCACTTT.

The chain has TRBV6-5 and TRBJ2-1, with TRBD1 as a possible D gene (5 bases). The V and J ends lost 7 bases and 6 bases respectively, with 13 bases between them. The length of the CDR3 is 13 residues. Germline V gene data show CDR1 as MNHEY and CDR2 as SVGAGI. CDR3 bases: TGTGCCAGCAAATCCGGACACATCAATGAGCAGTTCTTC. It encodes CASKSGHINEQFF.

This rearrangement joins TRBV6-2 or TRBV6-3 to TRBJ1-6; TRBD1 is a possible D gene (6 bases). The CDR3 runs to 14 residues. The germline gives CDR1 MNHEY, CDR2 SVGEGT. Trimming pared 6 bases from V and 3 bases from J, leaving 9 bases between. The CDR3 loop reads CASSARGYNSPLHF. For the CDR3, the DNA is TGTGCCAGCAGCGCCAGGGGCTATAATTCACCCCTCCACTTT.

The chain combines TRBV10-3 with TRBJ2-3; 10 bases align to TRBD2. Germline-derived CDR1 and CDR2 are ENHRY and SYGVKD. The V and J ends lost 3 bases and 2 bases, in that order; junction bases with no gene match: 8. The CDR3 has 17 amino acids. The CDR3 loop reads CAISDQVAGGTTDTQYF. CDR3 DNA sequence: TGTGCCATCAGTGACCAGGTAGCGGGGGGAACCACAGATACGCAGTATTTT.

The rearrangement joins TRBV6-5 to TRBJ1-5; the D gene is possibly TRBD1 (5 bases). The V gene lost 6 bases and the J gene lost 6 bases, with 15 bases spanning the gap. The CDR3 totals 14 residues. Germline assignment: CDR1 MNHEY and CDR2 SVGAGI. The CDR3 loop reads CASRNVQGRQPQHF. As DNA, the CDR3 is TGTGCCAGCAGGAACGTGCAGGGCCGTCAGCCCCAGCATTTT.

This clone was seen a few times. V is TRBV15 and J is TRBJ1-5, with a tentative D call TRBD1 (6 bases). Trimming cost V 3 bases and J 5 bases, with 11 bases left between them. The CDR3 length is 14 residues. CDR1 and CDR2 (germline): LNHNV, YYDKDF (reference sequence). CDR3 DNA sequence: TGTGCCACCAGCAGTGAACAGGGCTATCAGCCCCAGCATTTT. This gives the protein CATSSEQGYQPQHF.

Turning to this clone: The same CDR3 arises from other DNA sequences in this sample as well. The rearrangement links TRBV4-2 to TRBJ2-5; 14 bases agree with TRBD2. With 3 bases clipped from V and 5 bases from J, the junction kept 8 bases outside the gene matches. The germline V gene encodes CDR1 LGHNA and CDR2 YNFKEQ. The CDR3 extends over 17 amino acids. The CDR3 coding sequence is TGTGCCAGCAGCCAGGACCCCGGGACTAGCGGGAGTGAGACCCAGTACTTC. It specifies CASSQDPGTSGSETQYF.

The genes are TRBV5-1 and TRBJ2-3; D remains unclear. Trimming removed 0 bases from V and 4 bases from J, with 6 bases in between. Germline assignment: CDR1 SGHRS and CDR2 YFSETQ. The CDR3 runs 13 residues. As DNA, the CDR3 is TGCGCCAGCAGCTTGGCATCGGCAGATACGCAGTATTTT. Amino acids: CASSLASADTQYF.

A remark on this clone: A read error may produce the germline difference seen at one junction end. The J gene is TRBJ1-1, the V gene TRBV28; 7 bases agree with TRBD1. The CDR3 has 12 residues. The germline gives CDR1 MDHEN, CDR2 SYDVKM. The CDR3 bases are TGTGCCAGCGGACAGGTGAAGACTGAAGCTTTCTTT. Its protein is CASGQVKTEAFF.

The rearrangement joins TRBV12-3 or TRBV12-4 to TRBJ1-1, with a possible D match to TRBD1 (5 bases). CDR3 size: 12 residues. Trimming left V 4 bases short and J 10 bases short, with 13 bases between. As DNA, the CDR3 is TGTGCCAGCAGTTCGCTGGGGGAGGGAGCTTTCTTT. Its protein is CASSSLGEGAFF.

The rearrangement joins TRBV5-6 to TRBJ2-7; maybe TRBD2 (6 bases). CDR1 SGHDT and CDR2 YYEEEE come from the germline V gene. This CDR3 is built from 12 residues. Trimming removed 0 bases from V and 9 bases from J, with 10 bases in between. The CDR3: CASSLASGGQYF. In DNA form, the CDR3 reads TGTGCCAGCAGCTTGGCGTCCGGGGGGCAGTACTTC.